These 28 T cell receptor beta chains share one sample of origin, sequenced in a study of shared clonotypes between healthy human individuals. Here immunoSEQ multiplex PCR was the method, and the copy in TCRdb shows in-frame clones only, minus some. The data show about a million clones, 60% to 80% seen once. The sequenced sample was memory CD4+ T cells sorted from blood. The subset is: CD45RA-negative fraction. Every receptor here comes from a young man in good health.

This clone appeared a single time. The J gene is TRBJ2-1, the V gene TRBV9; possible D gene TRBD2, 5 bases. The CDR3 sequence is 12 residues long. Looked up from germline, CDR1 is SGDLS and CDR2 is YYNGEE. The germline V and J ends were trimmed by 4 bases and 7 bases, with 9 bases remaining between them. The CDR3 is CASSLASNEQFF. DNA for the CDR3: TGTGCCAGCAGCCTAGCTTCTAATGAGCAGTTCTTC.

This chain links TRBV2 with TRBJ1-3; 7 bases map to TRBD1. Germline loops: CDR1 SNHLY, CDR2 FYNNEI. With 6 bases clipped from V and 5 bases from J, the junction kept 4 bases outside the gene matches. The CDR3 has 13 residues. CDR3 in DNA: TGTGCCAGCAGGGAGGGACAGAGAAACACCATATATTTT. Translated: CASREGQRNTIYF.

In the case of this clone: In the same sample, other DNA sequences code for this CDR3. The chain joins TRBV9 to TRBJ1-2; 7 bases are a match to TRBD1. This CDR3 has 14 amino acids. From germline, CDR1 is SGDLS and CDR2 YYNGEE. The V and J ends lost 0 bases and 6 bases, in that order; junction bases with no gene match: 5. Written as DNA, the CDR3 is TGTGCCAGCAGCGTAGTGGGGCAGGGGGATGGCTACACCTTC. It specifies CASSVVGQGDGYTF.

The rearrangement uses TRBV19 and TRBJ2-5; D remains unclear. Germline V gene sequence: CDR1 LNHDA, CDR2 SQIVND (reference sequence). The CDR3 extends over 15 amino acids. The V and J ends lost 2 bases and 4 bases respectively, with 14 bases between them. CDR3 sequence (DNA): TGTGCCAGTAGTATAAGGACCCCTTCGGGAGAGACCCAGTACTTC. Its protein product is CASSIRTPSGETQYF.

The chain joins TRBV19 to TRBJ2-5; TRBD2 agrees at 7 bases. Germline V CDR1 and CDR2: LNHDA, SQIVND (reference sequence). CDR3 size: 14 residues. Trimming at V came to 5 bases and at J to 6 bases, leaving 9 bases not matched to a gene. CDR3 DNA: TGTGCCAGTAGTGGAACGGGAGGTGGACAGACCCAGTACTTC. Residues: CASSGTGGGQTQYF.

The rearrangement joins TRBV6-6 to TRBJ1-1, with TRBD1 as a possible D gene (5 bases). Germline V gives CDR1 MNHNY, CDR2 SVGAGI (reference sequence). This CDR3 region has 13 residues. V was shortened by 6 bases and J by 1 base, with 9 bases between the two germline ends. In DNA form, the CDR3 reads TGTGCCAGCAGGCGACAGACGAACACTGAAGCTTTCTTT. Residues: CASRRQTNTEAFF.

The chain is built from TRBV5-1 and TRBJ1-3; D unclear. Germline V gene sequence: CDR1 SGHRS, CDR2 YFSETQ. The CDR3 totals 12 residues. Trimming pared 2 bases from V and 6 bases from J, leaving 6 bases between. This chain's CDR3 is CASSLPANTIYF. CDR3 bases: TGCGCCAGCAGCTTACCGGCAAACACCATATATTTT.

The V gene is TRBV6-1, the J gene TRBJ2-6; D remains ambiguous. This CDR3 is built from 13 residues. Trimming shortened V by 1 base and J by 5 bases, and 3 bases separated the two germline ends. Germline V gives CDR1 MNHNS, CDR2 SASEGT. CDR3 DNA: TGTGCCAGCAGTGAAGGCTGGGCCAACGTCCTGACTTTC. Translation: CASSEGWANVLTF.

There are a few counts of this clone. The V gene is TRBV28, the J gene TRBJ1-1; D remains unclear. The CDR3 length is 11 residues. V shed 3 bases and J shed 6 bases, with 5 bases lying between them. CDR1 is MDHEN, CDR2 SYDVKM, per germline. The CDR3 here is CASSLRAEAFF. The CDR3 coding sequence is TGTGCCAGCAGTTTGCGAGCTGAAGCTTTCTTT.

To note about this clone: The sample has other DNA sequences that encode this CDR3 too. The CDR3 loop is CASSYGTGGSYEQYF. The CDR3 DNA sequence: TGTGCCAGCAGTTATGGAACAGGGGGCTCCTACGAGCAGTACTTC. The chain uses TRBV6-5 and TRBJ2-7; 8 bases align to TRBD1. Germline CDR1 is MNHEY and CDR2 is SVGAGI. Germline trimming cut 3 bases from V and 0 bases from J; bases unmatched to any gene: 4. The CDR3 is 15 residues long.

The rearrangement joins TRBV10-2 to TRBJ2-7; TRBD1 is a possible D gene (6 bases). V lost 7 bases and J lost 3, with 13 bases in between. The CDR3 consists of 13 residues. Per the germline V gene, CDR1 is WSHSY and CDR2 is SAAADI. CDR3 DNA: TGCGCCAGCAAGAGGGCAGGGGACTACGAGCAGTACTTC. Residues: CASKRAGDYEQYF.

The chain employs TRBV28 and TRBJ2-5; perhaps TRBD2 as D (6 bases). Germline CDR1 is MDHEN and CDR2 is SYDVKM. Trimming took 3 bases from V and 5 from J, leaving 16 bases between them. This CDR3 contains 15 residues. The DNA of the CDR3 is TGTGCCAGCAGTTTCGCTAGCGCGAAGGAGGAGACCCAGTACTTC. It codes for CASSFASAKEETQYF.

The chain joins TRBV5-1 to TRBJ2-3; 8 bases line up with TRBD2. CDR3 size: 15 residues. V was pared by 2 bases and J by 5 bases, with 7 bases of the junction left unmatched. CDR1 SGHRS and CDR2 YFSETQ come from the germline V gene. CDR3 sequence (DNA): TGCGCCAGCAGCTTAGCGGGGGTCACAGGAGATACGCAGTATTTT. This sequence encodes CASSLAGVTGDTQYF. Combining the CDR3 with reference TRBV5-1 and TRBJ2-3 gives the whole variable domain KAGVTQTPRYLIKTRGQQVTLSCSPISGHRSVSWYQQTPGQGLQFLFEYFSETQRNKGNFPGRFSGRQFSNSRSEMNVSTLELGDSALYLCASSLAGVTGDTQYFGPGTRLTVL.

Remarks on this clone: One base separates it from a far larger clone, so it is likely a read error. At the DNA level, this CDR3 is encoded by other sequences in the same sample as well. The gene calls are TRBV7-2 and TRBJ1-3; possible D gene TRBD1, 5 bases. The CDR3 length is 15 residues. Germline values: CDR1 SGHTA, CDR2 FQGNSA. V was shortened by 0 bases and J by 0 bases, with 6 bases between the two germline ends. CDR3 DNA: TGTGCCAGCAGCTTAGCGGGGGGCTCTGGAAACACCATATATTTT. This encodes CASSLAGGSGNTIYF.

This chain connects TRBV4-1 to TRBJ1-5; D possibly corresponds to TRBD1 (6 bases). Germline V CDR1 and CDR2: MGHRA, YSYEKL. The CDR3 covers 15 residues. Trimming pared 1 base from V and 3 bases from J, leaving 10 bases between. In DNA, the CDR3 is TGCGCCAGCAGCCAAGTCGACAGGCTCAATCAGCCCCAGCATTTT. Encoded protein: CASSQVDRLNQPQHF.

This clone was recorded a few times. The V call is TRBV11-2, the J call TRBJ1-3; the D is unclear. CDR3 length: 15 amino acids. Germline V gives CDR1 SGHAT, CDR2 FQNNGV. V was clipped by 5 bases and J by 0 bases, with 11 bases between them. Written as DNA, the CDR3 is TGTGCCAGCAGCCCCAGGATAGGCTCTGGAAACACCATATATTTT. It yields the protein CASSPRIGSGNTIYF.

This clone was observed a few times. This chain uses TRBV4-1 with TRBJ2-7; D call uncertain. The germline CDR1 and CDR2 sequences are MGHRA and YSYEKL. V was trimmed by 2 bases and J by 3 bases, leaving 8 bases between them. The CDR3 consists of 13 residues. This CDR3 is CASSQPENYEQYF. CDR3 nucleotide sequence: TGCGCCAGCAGCCAACCGGAGAACTACGAGCAGTACTTC.

V gene TRBV7-2 combines with J gene TRBJ1-2; TRBD1 might be the D (6 bases). V lost 5 bases, J lost 4 bases, and 11 bases lay in between. This CDR3 has 13 amino acids. In germline, CDR1 is SGHTA, CDR2 FQGNSA. The CDR3 region has the DNA TGTGCCAGCAGCCGATACAGGGCCTATGGCTACACCTTC. Translated: CASSRYRAYGYTF.

The rearrangement joins TRBV12-5 to TRBJ2-5, with 10 positions matching TRBD2. The germline V gene encodes CDR1 LGHNT and CDR2 FRNRAP. The CDR3 is made up of 18 amino acids. V shed 4 bases, J shed 5 bases, and the junction held 16 bases outside the gene matches. The CDR3 DNA sequence: TGTGCTAGTGGTTCTCCAGAGTTGCTAGCGGGAGTAAGTGAGACCCAGTACTTC. Protein product: CASGSPELLAGVSETQYF.

The chain carries TRBV2 and TRBJ1-4; D is unclear. V gave up 7 bases and J gave up 3 bases, with 12 bases separating them. CDR3 length: 14 residues. The germline CDR1 and CDR2 sequences are SNHLY and FYNNEI. The CDR3 spells CASTAGRSNEKLFF. The CDR3 coding sequence is TGTGCCAGCACCGCGGGGAGATCTAATGAAAAACTGTTTTTT.

The chain couples TRBV5-6 to TRBJ2-7; no reliable D call. CDR1 and CDR2 from the germline V gene are SGHDT and YYEEEE. This CDR3 region has 14 residues. Deletions cut 1 base from V and 3 bases from J, with 11 bases between. CDR3: CASSLWAIDYEQYF. The CDR3 bases are TGTGCCAGCAGCTTGTGGGCCATCGACTACGAGCAGTACTTC.

This chain uses TRBV5-4 with TRBJ2-7, with D perhaps TRBD1 or TRBD2 (5 bases each). The V end lost 4 bases, the J end lost 7 bases, and 18 bases lay between the germline ends. The CDR3 is made up of 14 amino acids. Germline V lookup: CDR1 SGHNT, CDR2 YYREEE (reference sequence). The CDR3 sequence: CASSVGDRRPEQYF. CDR3 DNA sequence: TGTGCCAGCAGCGTGGGGGATCGGAGACCGGAGCAGTACTTC.

The rearrangement links TRBV28 to TRBJ1-1; no reliable D call. V dropped 4 bases and J dropped 5 bases, with 14 bases sitting between them. Germline values: CDR1 MDHEN, CDR2 SYDVKM. This CDR3 has 14 amino acids. CDR3 in amino acids: CASSSGFKGTEAFF. In nucleotides, the CDR3 is TGTGCCAGCAGTTCGGGATTCAAGGGAACTGAAGCTTTCTTT.

This clone showed up many times. The chain links TRBV13 to TRBJ2-1; 8 bases are a match to TRBD2. Per the germline V gene, CDR1 is PRHDT and CDR2 is FYEKMQ (reference sequence). The CDR3 is 15 residues long. Losses at the gene ends were 0 bases for V and 7 bases for J; bases not matched to a gene: 5. The CDR3 bases are TGTGCCAGCAGCTTAGGCGGGAGGGCCCGGAATGAGCAGTTCTTC. This translates into CASSLGGRARNEQFF.

The chain carries TRBV18 and TRBJ1-5; D unresolved. Trimming cost V 3 bases and J 0 bases, with 3 bases left between them. There are 13 residues in the CDR3. Germline V lookup: CDR1 KGHSH, CDR2 LQKENI. Here the CDR3 reads CASSPNSNQPQHF. DNA of the CDR3: TGTGCCAGCTCACCCAATAGCAATCAGCCCCAGCATTTT.

As to this clone: Within the sample, other DNA sequences also encode this same CDR3. The chain uses TRBV6-1 and TRBJ1-3; D may be TRBD1 (5 bases). Germline lookup yields CDR1 MNHNS and CDR2 SASEGT. V lost 3 bases and J lost 2, with 8 bases in between. The CDR3 is made up of 14 amino acids. CDR3 amino acids: CASSDGRAGNTIYF. The CDR3, as DNA: TGTGCCAGCAGTGATGGCAGGGCTGGAAACACCATATATTTT.

V usage is TRBV5-1 and J usage is TRBJ2-7; either TRBD1 or TRBD2 may fit D (5 bases each). The CDR3 contains 16 residues. Trimming cost V 3 bases and J 9 bases, with 25 bases left between them. Germline CDR1 is SGHRS and CDR2 is YFSETQ. The CDR3 is CASSSGARQGFLGQYF. CDR3 coding DNA: TGCGCCAGCAGCTCCGGGGCGAGACAAGGGTTCTTGGGGCAGTACTTC.

In DNA, the CDR3 is TGTGCCAGTCGTGGGGAGGGCACCGGGGAGCTGTTTTTT. Protein sequence: CASRGEGTGELFF. V usage is TRBV7-9 and J usage is TRBJ2-2; 7 bases map to TRBD2. There are 13 residues in the CDR3. The V gene end was trimmed by 9 bases and the J gene end by 4 bases; junction bases not matched to a gene: 5. In germline, CDR1 is SEHNR, CDR2 FQNEAQ (reference sequence).